This T cell receptor (beta chain) was found in a study of blood T cell repertoires in COVID-19. About the research overall: The analysed material was cDNA or gDNA that came from T cells, B-cell-depleted T cells, or PBMCs.

Authors' data handling: Counts of nucleated cells, estimated from reference gene primer amplification, were obtained. The protocol was immunoSEQ multiplex PCR, while the TCRdb copy is restricted to in-frame clones and leaves out a portion. The V and J calls and the clone size are those of that table, but D and trimming were determined from the DNA. Of roughly 240,000 clones in the sample, 88% were seen once. This clonotype originated in a woman between 35 and 50 years old with acute COVID-19. Sequenced: PBMCs or T cells enriched from blood (not recorded which).

CDR3 region: CASSSRSYGYTF. Here the CDR3 DNA reads TGTGCCAGCAGTTCCAGAAGCTATGGCTACACCTTC. The chain couples TRBV6-5 to TRBJ1-2; D is unclear. CDR1 MNHEY and CDR2 SVGAGI come from the germline V gene. The CDR3 sequence is 12 residues long. V was cut by 4 bases and J by 4 bases, with 7 bases left in between.